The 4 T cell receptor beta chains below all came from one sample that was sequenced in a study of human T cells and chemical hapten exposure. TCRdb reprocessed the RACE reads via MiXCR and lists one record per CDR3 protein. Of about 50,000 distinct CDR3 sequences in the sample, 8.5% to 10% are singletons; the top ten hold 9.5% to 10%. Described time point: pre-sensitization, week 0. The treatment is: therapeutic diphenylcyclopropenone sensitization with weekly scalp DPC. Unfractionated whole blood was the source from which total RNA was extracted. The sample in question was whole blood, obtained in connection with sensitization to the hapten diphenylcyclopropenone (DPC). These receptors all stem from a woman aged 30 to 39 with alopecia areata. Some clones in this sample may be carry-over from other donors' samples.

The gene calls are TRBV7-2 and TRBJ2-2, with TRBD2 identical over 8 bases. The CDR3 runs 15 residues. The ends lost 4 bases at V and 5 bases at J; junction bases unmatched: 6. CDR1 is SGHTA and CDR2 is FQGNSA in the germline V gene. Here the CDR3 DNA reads TGTGCCAGCAGCTCGACATTAGCGGGGACCGGGGAGCTGTTTTTT. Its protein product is CASSSTLAGTGELFF.

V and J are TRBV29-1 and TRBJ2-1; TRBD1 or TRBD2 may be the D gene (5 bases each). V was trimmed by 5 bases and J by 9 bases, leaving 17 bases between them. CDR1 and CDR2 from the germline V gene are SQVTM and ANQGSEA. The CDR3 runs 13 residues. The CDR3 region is CSVTPGRPSEQFF. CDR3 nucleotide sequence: TGCAGCGTTACTCCGGGACGTCCTAGTGAGCAGTTCTTC.

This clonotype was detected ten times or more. The CDR3 sequence is CSVSSGGSEAFF. The CDR3 DNA follows: TGCAGCGTTTCTTCAGGAGGGTCTGAAGCTTTCTTT. The chain carries TRBV29-1 and TRBJ1-1; D remains ambiguous. Trimming stripped 5 bases from V and 6 bases from J, with 13 bases between. The CDR3 length is 12 residues. Germline CDR1 and CDR2: SQVTM and ANQGSEA.

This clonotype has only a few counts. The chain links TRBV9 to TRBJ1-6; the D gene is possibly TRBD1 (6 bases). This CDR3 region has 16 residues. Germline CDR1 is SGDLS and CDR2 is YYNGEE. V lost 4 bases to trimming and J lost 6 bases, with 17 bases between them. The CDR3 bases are TGTGCCAGCAGCCCCGACTCCGGACAGCTTAATTCACCCCTCCACTTT. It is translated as CASSPDSGQLNSPLHF.